This T cell receptor beta chain was identified during a study of shared clonotypes between healthy human individuals. Study-level information: Per donor, CD8 memory used one plate, CD8 naive used two, CD4 memory used three and CD4 naive used three.

Trimming removed 0 bases at V and 5 bases at J, with 12 bases between. CDR1 and CDR2 (germline): LGHNA, YSLEER. This CDR3 contains 15 residues. CD8 cells regarded as naive lacked CD45RO, were positively chosen for CCR7, and omitted terminally differentiated effector memory CD45RA+ cells. Participating donors were healthy, HIV-negative adults free of recent acute infections or vaccinations. Caucasian adults residing in Nashville, Tennessee made up all the donors. Generated by immunoSEQ multiplex PCR, the TCRdb table keeps only in-frame clones and is missing some. The sample contains about 2 million clones, 85% to 95% of which appear only once.

The genes are TRBV4-3 and TRBJ2-3; D may correspond to TRBD1 or TRBD2 (6 bases each). Specimen: naive CD8+ T cells sorted from blood. This receptor was identified in a man aged 18 to 30 in good health. CDR3 sequence (DNA): TGCGCCAGCAGCCAAGAGGATCGGGGGCTAGATACGCAGTATTTT. Translated, it gives CASSQEDRGLDTQYF.